This record covers a single T cell receptor beta chain. Antigen specificity is unknown. Preparation of the TCRbeta library was carried out with unique molecular identifiers. TCRdb re-analysed the PCR reads in MiXCR, keeping a single row per CDR3 protein. The sample yields about 900,000 distinct CDR3 sequences, about 29% seen once. Germline V lookup: CDR1 DFQATT, CDR2 SNEGSKA (reference sequence). The CDR3 covers 15 residues. Deletions cut 3 bases from V and 1 base from J, with 16 bases between. This sample stems from a study of T-cell reconstitution after alpha-beta-depleted transplantation in children. Study outcomes and limitations: Roughly two months post-transplant, alpha-beta T cells reportedly originated from several hundred graft clones that had expanded. One year post-transplant, T-cell counts and diversity were largely derived from T cells produced anew. Certain patients had high TCRbeta diversity at day 60, and it came from recipient T cells and thymic progenitors that survived.

The input for sequencing was PBMCs, mostly from graft donor cells, taken 360 days after TCRalphabeta/CD19-depleted stem cell transplant. The genes are TRBV20-1 and TRBJ2-7, with a weak D call TRBD2 (6 bases). This TCR derives from a boy under two years old who had a stem cell transplant for SCID, so the T cells may come from the graft donor. The CDR3 nucleotides are TGCAGTGCTAGCGGTCTAGCGAAAGGATCCTACGAGCAGTACTTC. Amino acids: CSASGLAKGSYEQYF.